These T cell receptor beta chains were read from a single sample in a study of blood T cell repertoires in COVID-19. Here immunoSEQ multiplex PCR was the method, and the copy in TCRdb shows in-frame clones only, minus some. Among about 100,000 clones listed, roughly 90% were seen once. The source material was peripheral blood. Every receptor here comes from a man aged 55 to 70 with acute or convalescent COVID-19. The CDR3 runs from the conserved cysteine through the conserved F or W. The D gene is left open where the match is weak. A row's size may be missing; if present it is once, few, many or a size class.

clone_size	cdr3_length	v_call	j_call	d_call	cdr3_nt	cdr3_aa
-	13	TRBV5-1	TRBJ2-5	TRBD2	TGCGCCTCACCGGGCGGGAGGGGGGAGACCCAGTACTTC	CASPGGRGETQYF
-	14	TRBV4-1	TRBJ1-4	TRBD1	TGCGCCAGCAGCCAGGACAGGAGTAATGAAAAACTGTTTTTT	CASSQDRSNEKLFF
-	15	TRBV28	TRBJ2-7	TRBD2	TGTGCCAGCAGTTTTAGTCCTAGCGGGGGATACGAGCAGTACTTC	CASSFSPSGGYEQYF
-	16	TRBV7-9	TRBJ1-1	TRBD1	TGTGCCAGCAGCTACCCTAGGGACAGGCCGAACACTGAAGCTTTCTTT	CASSYPRDRPNTEAFF
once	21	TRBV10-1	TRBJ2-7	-	TGCGCCAGCAGTGAGTCAGCTGAGTACGGGGTTAATTCGCCCAGGAACTACGAGCAGTACTTC	CASSESAEYGVNSPRNYEQYF
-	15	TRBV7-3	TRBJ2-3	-	TGTGCCAGCAGCCCCCTCGCAGGGGTAACAGATACGCAGTATTTT	CASSPLAGVTDTQYF
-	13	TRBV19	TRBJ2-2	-	TGTGCCAGTACGTTGTCGGGAGCCGGGGAGCTGTTTTTT	CASTLSGAGELFF
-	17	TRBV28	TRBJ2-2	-	TGTGCCAGCAGTTCACTAACCCCGACAGGGAACACCGGGGAGCTGTTTTTT	CASSSLTPTGNTGELFF
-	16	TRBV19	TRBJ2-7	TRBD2	TGTGCCAGTAGTCCCGGGGTTAGCGGGAGCTCCTACGAGCAGTACTTC	CASSPGVSGSSYEQYF
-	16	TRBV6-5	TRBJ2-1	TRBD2	TGTGCCAGCAGTTACTCTTCCCTAGCGGGAAACAATGAGCAGTTCTTC	CASSYSSLAGNNEQFF
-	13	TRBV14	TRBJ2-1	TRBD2	TGTGCCAGCAGCCAACAGACTAGCGGGGAGCAGTTCTTC	CASSQQTSGEQFF
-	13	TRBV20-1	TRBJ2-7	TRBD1	TGCAGTGCTAGTGGGACAGGGGGTTCCGAGCAGTACTTC	CSASGTGGSEQYF
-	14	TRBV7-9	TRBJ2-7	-	TGTGCCAGCAGCCTTTCAGGAAAGCGGTACGAGCAGTACTTC	CASSLSGKRYEQYF
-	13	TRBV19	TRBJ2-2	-	TGTGCCAGTAGTACGACAGTAACCGGGGAGCTGTTTTTT	CASSTTVTGELFF
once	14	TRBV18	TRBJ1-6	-	TGTGCCAGCTCAGATCAGAGTGAGGATTCACCCCTCCACTTT	CASSDQSEDSPLHF
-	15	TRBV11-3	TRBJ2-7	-	TGTGCCAGCAGCTCAGGAGGGACGGCCTCCTACGAGCAGTACTTC	CASSSGGTASYEQYF
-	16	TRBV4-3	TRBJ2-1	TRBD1	TGCGCCAGCAGCCCCCACGGGGACAGCTCCTACAATGAGCAGTTCTTC	CASSPHGDSSYNEQFF
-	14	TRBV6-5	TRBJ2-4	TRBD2	TGTGCCAGCGGAAAAGCGGGAGAATCGAACATTCAGTACTTC	CASGKAGESNIQYF
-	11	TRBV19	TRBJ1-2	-	TGTGCCAGTGGGGCTTACTATGGCTACACCTTC	CASGAYYGYTF
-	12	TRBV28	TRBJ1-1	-	TGTGCCAGCTCTACGGGGAACACTGAAGCTTTCTTT	CASSTGNTEAFF
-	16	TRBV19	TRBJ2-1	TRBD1	TGTGCCAGTAGCCCTACCCGGGACAGAATCTACAATGAGCAGTTCTTC	CASSPTRDRIYNEQFF
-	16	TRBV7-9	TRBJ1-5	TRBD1	TGTGCCAGCAGCAAAGGACAGGGTGGGATGTTTCAGCCCCAGCATTTT	CASSKGQGGMFQPQHF
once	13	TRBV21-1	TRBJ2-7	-	TGTGCCAGCAGCGAGAAAGGGAGCTACGAGCAGTACTTC	CASSEKGSYEQYF
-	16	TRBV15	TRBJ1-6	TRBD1	TGTGCCACCAGCAGAGAGCGGGACAGGGGGTCTTCACCCCTCCACTTT	CATSRERDRGSSPLHF
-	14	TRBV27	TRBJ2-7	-	TGTGCCAGCACCTCCTGGGGGCGGACTGGCGAGCAGTACTTC	CASTSWGRTGEQYF
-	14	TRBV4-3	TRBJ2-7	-	TGCGCCAGCAGCCAAGATTCTAGCTTCTACGAGCAGTACTTC	CASSQDSSFYEQYF
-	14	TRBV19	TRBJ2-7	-	TGTGCCAGTAGTATAGGGGTTGCACAGGGCGAGCAGTACTTC	CASSIGVAQGEQYF
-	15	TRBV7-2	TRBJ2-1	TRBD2	TGTGCCAGCAGCTTCCAAGCGGGAGTCTACAATGAGCAGTTCTTC	CASSFQAGVYNEQFF
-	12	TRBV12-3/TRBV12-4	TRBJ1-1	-	TGTGCCAGCAGCCACCGACAAGGGGTAGCTTTCTTT	CASSHRQGVAFF
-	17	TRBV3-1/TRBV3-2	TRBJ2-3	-	TGTGCCAGCAGCCAAGAACGACAGCCATACAGCACAGATACGCAGTATTTT	CASSQERQPYSTDTQYF
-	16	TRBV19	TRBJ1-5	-	TGTGCCAGTAGTATAGCTGGGGGCCCTTCCAATCAGCCCCAGCATTTT	CASSIAGGPSNQPQHF
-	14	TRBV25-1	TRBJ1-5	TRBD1	TGTGCCAGCAGGGGAACAGGGGGTAATCAGCCCCAGCATTTT	CASRGTGGNQPQHF
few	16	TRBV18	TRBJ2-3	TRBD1	TGTGCCAGCTCACCAATCCAGACAGGGATAGTAGATACGCAGTATTTT	CASSPIQTGIVDTQYF
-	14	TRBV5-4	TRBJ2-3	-	TGTGCCAGCAGCTCCGGACATAACACAGATACGCAGTATTTT	CASSSGHNTDTQYF
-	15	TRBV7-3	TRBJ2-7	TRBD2	TGTGCCAGCAGCTTAGAGGGAGGGTCTGGCTACGAGCAGTACTTC	CASSLEGGSGYEQYF
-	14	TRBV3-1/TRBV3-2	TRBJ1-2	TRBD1	TGTGCCAGCAGCCCCCGGGACAGCAACTATGGCTACACCTTC	CASSPRDSNYGYTF
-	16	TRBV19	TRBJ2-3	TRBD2	TGTGCCGCCGGGACTAGCGGGAGGGCCAGGACAGATACGCAGTATTTT	CAAGTSGRARTDTQYF
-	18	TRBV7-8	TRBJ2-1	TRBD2	TGTGCCAGCAGCTTAACTAAGACTAGCGGGAACGCCTACAATGAGCAGTTCTTC	CASSLTKTSGNAYNEQFF
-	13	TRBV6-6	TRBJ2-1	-	TGTGCCAGCAGCCTGGACAGACACAATGAGCAGTTCTTC	CASSLDRHNEQFF
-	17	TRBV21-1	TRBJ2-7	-	TGTGCCAGCAGCTCGGGACTAGCGGGAGTCCCCTCCTACGAGCAGTACTTC	CASSSGLAGVPSYEQYF
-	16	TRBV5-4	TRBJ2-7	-	TGTGCCAGCAGCTTGGCCTCGGCAGGGAATCCCTACGAGCAGTACTTC	CASSLASAGNPYEQYF
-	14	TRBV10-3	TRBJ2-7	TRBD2	TGTGCCTCCACCGGGCTAGCGGATGACTACGAGCAGTACTTC	CASTGLADDYEQYF
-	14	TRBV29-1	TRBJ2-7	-	TGCAGCGTCGCGGGAAAGTGGGCGAAGAGCGAGCAGTACTTC	CSVAGKWAKSEQYF
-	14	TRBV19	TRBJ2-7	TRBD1	TGTGCCAGTAGTGGCCGGGACAGGGGGTACGAGCAGTACTTC	CASSGRDRGYEQYF
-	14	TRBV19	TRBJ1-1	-	TGTGCCAGTAGTATTAGTCAAGCAGGCACTGAAGCTTTCTTT	CASSISQAGTEAFF
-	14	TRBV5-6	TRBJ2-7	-	TGTGCCAGCAGCTTGGTAGACAGTTGGTACGAGCAGTACTTC	CASSLVDSWYEQYF
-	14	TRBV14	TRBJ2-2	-	TGTGCCAGCAGCCAACGGTCCCGGTTCGGGGAGCTGTTTTTT	CASSQRSRFGELFF
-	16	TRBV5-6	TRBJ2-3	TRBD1	TGTGCCAGCAGTTCAGGGACAGGCTCTAGCACAGATACGCAGTATTTT	CASSSGTGSSTDTQYF
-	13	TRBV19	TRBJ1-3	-	TGTGCCAGTAGTACAGGCTCTGGAAACACCATATATTTT	CASSTGSGNTIYF
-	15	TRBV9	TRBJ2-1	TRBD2	TGTGCCAGCAGCGTAGTGGCGGGAGCCTACAATGAGCAGTTCTTC	CASSVVAGAYNEQFF
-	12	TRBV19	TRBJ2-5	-	TGTGCCAGTAGTAGTGTCGGAGAGACCCAGTACTTC	CASSSVGETQYF
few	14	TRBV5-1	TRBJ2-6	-	TGCGCCAGCAGCGGAGGTACTGGGGCCAACGTCCTGACTTTC	CASSGGTGANVLTF
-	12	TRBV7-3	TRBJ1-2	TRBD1	TGTGCCAGCAGCTCTCCGACAGGGGGAATCACCTTC	CASSSPTGGITF
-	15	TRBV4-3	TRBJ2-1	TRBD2	TGCGCCAGCAGCCTCGGACTAGCGGGAGAGGTTGAGCAGTTCTTC	CASSLGLAGEVEQFF
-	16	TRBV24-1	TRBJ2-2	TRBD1	TGTGCCACCAGTGATTCGCGACAGGGCGGCACCGGGGAGCTGTTTTTT	CATSDSRQGGTGELFF
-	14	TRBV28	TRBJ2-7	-	TGTGCCAGCAGTTTAACAGGACCGACCTACGAGCAGTACTTC	CASSLTGPTYEQYF
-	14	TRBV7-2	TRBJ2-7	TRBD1	TGTGCCAGCAGCTCGGGACAGGCAGTTATGGAGCAGTACTTC	CASSSGQAVMEQYF
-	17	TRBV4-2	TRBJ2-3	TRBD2	TGTGCCAGCAGCCAAGAGTGGGCGGGAGGGCCAAAAGATACGCAGTATTTT	CASSQEWAGGPKDTQYF
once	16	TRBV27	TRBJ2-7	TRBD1	TGTGCCAGCACCCCGTCCTGGGACAGGAGCTCCTACGAGCAGTACTTC	CASTPSWDRSSYEQYF
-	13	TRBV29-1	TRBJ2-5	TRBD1	TGCAGCGTTGACCCACAGGGGTTGGAGACCCAGTACTTC	CSVDPQGLETQYF